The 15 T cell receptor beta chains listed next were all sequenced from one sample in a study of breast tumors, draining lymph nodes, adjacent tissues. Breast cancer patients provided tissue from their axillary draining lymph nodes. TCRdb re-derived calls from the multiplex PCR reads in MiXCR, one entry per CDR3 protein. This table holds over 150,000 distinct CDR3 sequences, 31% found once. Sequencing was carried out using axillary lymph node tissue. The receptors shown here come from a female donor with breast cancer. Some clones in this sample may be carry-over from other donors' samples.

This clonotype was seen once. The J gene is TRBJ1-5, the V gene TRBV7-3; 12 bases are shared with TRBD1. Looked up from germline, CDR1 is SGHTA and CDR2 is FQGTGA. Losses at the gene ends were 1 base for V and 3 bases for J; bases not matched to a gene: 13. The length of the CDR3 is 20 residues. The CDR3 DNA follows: TGTGCCAGCAGCTTAAAAGGGACAGGGGGCGCGGGAGCTTTCAATCAGCCCCAGCATTTT. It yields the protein CASSLKGTGGAGAFNQPQHF.

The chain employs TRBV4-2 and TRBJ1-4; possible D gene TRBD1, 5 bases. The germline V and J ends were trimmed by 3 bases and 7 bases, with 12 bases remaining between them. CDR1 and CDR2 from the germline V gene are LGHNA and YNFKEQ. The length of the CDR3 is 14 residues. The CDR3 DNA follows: TGTGCCAGCAGCCAGATAACCGGGGGTGAAAAACTGTTTTTT. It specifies CASSQITGGEKLFF.

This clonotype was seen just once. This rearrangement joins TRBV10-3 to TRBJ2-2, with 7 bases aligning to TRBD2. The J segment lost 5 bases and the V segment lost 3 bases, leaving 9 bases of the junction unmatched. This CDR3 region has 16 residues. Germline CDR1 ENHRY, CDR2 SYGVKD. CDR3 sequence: CAISDRSAGETGELFF. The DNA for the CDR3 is TGTGCCATCAGTGATAGGTCGGCGGGAGAGACCGGGGAGCTGTTTTTT.

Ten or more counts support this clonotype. CDR3 residues: CSVVGLQETQYF. The CDR3 coding sequence is TGCAGCGTAGTGGGACTTCAAGAGACCCAGTACTTC. The chain links TRBV29-1 to TRBJ2-5; possibly TRBD2 for D (6 bases). V was clipped by 6 bases and J by 2 bases, with 10 bases between them. This CDR3 is 12 amino acids long. The germline V gene encodes CDR1 SQVTM and CDR2 ANQGSEA.

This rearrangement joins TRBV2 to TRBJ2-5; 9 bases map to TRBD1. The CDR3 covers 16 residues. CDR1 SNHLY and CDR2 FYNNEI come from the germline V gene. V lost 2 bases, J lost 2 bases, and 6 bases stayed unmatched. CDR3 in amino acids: CASSERDRDLQETQYF. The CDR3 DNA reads TGTGCCAGCAGTGAACGGGACAGGGATCTTCAAGAGACCCAGTACTTC.

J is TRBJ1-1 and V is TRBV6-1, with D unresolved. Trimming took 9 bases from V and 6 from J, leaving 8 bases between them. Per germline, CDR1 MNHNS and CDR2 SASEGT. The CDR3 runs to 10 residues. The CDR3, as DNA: TGTGCCAGTGGGCTTGCTGAAGCTTTCTTT. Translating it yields CASGLAEAFF.

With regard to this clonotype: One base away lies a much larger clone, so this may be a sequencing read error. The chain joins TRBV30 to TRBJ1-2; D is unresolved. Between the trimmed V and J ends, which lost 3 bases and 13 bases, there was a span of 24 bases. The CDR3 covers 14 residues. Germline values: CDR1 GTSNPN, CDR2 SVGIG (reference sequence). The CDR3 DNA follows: TGTGCCTGGAGAGAGGGCCCACCTCTTAAAAGCTCCACCTTC. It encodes CAWREGPPLKSSTF.

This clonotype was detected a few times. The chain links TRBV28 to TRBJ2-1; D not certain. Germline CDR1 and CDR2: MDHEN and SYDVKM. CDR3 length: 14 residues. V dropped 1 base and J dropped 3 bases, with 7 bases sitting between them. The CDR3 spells CASSLSTDYNEQFF. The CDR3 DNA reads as TGTGCCAGCAGTTTATCGACGGACTACAATGAGCAGTTCTTC.

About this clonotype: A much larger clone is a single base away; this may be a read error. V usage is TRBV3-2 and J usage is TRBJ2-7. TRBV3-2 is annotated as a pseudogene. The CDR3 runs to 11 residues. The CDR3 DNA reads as TGTGTCAGCAGCCAGACCCACGAGCAGTACTTC. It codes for CVSSQTHEQYF.

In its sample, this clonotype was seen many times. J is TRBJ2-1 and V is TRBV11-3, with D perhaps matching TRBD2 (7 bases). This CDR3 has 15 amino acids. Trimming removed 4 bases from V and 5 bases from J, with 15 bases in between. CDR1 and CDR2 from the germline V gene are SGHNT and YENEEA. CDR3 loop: CASSSGGGGHNEQFF. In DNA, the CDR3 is TGTGCCAGCAGCTCCGGGGGCGGGGGACACAATGAGCAGTTCTTC.

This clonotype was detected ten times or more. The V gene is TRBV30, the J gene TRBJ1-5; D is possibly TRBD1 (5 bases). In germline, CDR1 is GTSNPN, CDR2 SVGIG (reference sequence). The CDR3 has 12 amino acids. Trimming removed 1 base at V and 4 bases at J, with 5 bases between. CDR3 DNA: TGTGCCTGGAGTGGGACAAATCAGCCCCAGCATTTT. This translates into CAWSGTNQPQHF. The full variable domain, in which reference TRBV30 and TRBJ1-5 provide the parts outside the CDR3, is SQTIHQWPATLVQPVGSPLSLECTVEGTSNPNLYWYRQAAGRGLQLLFYSVGIGQISSEVPQNLSASRPQDRQFILSSKKLLLSDSGFYLCAWSGTNQPQHFGDGTRLSIL.

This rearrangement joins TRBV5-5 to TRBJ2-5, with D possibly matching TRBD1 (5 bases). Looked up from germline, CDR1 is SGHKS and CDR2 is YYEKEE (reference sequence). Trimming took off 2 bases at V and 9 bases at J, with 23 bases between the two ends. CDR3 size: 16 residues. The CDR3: CASSFLKGQGNQPQYF. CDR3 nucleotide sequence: TGTGCCAGCAGCTTCCTGAAGGGGCAGGGCAATCAGCCCCAGTACTTC.

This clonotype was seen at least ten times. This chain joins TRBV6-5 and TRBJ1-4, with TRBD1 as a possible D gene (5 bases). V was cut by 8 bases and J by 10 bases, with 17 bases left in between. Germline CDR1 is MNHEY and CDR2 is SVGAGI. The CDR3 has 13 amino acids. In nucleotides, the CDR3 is TGTGCCAGCGGACGCAGGGACTCCGCAAAACTGTTTTTT. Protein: CASGRRDSAKLFF.

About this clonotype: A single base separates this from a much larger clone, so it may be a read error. The CDR3 spells CASLPASQGYEQYF. CDR3 nucleotides: TGTGCCAGCTTACCGGCTTCCCAGGGGTACGAGCAGTACTTC. The chain links TRBV18 to TRBJ2-7; D is possibly TRBD1 (6 bases). Trimming shortened V by 7 bases and J by 4 bases, and 17 bases separated the two germline ends. The CDR3 consists of 14 residues. Germline V gene lookup returns CDR1 KGHSH and CDR2 LQKENI.

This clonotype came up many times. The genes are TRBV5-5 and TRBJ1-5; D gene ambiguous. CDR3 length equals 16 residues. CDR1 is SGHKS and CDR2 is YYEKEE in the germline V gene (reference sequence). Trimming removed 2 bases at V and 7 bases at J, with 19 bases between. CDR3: CASSFSPPDSGQPQHF. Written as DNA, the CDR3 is TGTGCCAGCAGCTTCTCTCCGCCAGATAGCGGCCAGCCCCAGCATTTT.